Given below is one T cell receptor (beta chain) in context. Amplified TCR beta CDR3 regions derived from RNA transcripts. With the HTBI primer set, the TCR CDR3 went through a first round of RT-PCR. TCRdb re-derived calls from the multiplex PCR reads in MiXCR, one entry per CDR3 protein. The data contain fewer than 700,000 distinct CDR3 sequences, about 17% of them singletons. The sample comes from a study of T cells in Graves' hyperthyroidism and ophthalmopathy. CDR1 and CDR2 (germline): MNHNS, SASEGT. The CDR3 spans 16 residues. V dropped 8 bases and J dropped 3; count of bases not matched to a gene: 13.

The TCR originated in a woman in her thirties with Graves' hyperthyroidism. The rearrangement links TRBV6-1 to TRBJ2-1, with 7 bases fitting TRBD2. Source material: blood. The CDR3 DNA follows: TGTGCCAGCCTCAGAGGGGACTATTCCCTCTACAATGAGCAGTTCTTC. Translating gives CASLRGDYSLYNEQFF.